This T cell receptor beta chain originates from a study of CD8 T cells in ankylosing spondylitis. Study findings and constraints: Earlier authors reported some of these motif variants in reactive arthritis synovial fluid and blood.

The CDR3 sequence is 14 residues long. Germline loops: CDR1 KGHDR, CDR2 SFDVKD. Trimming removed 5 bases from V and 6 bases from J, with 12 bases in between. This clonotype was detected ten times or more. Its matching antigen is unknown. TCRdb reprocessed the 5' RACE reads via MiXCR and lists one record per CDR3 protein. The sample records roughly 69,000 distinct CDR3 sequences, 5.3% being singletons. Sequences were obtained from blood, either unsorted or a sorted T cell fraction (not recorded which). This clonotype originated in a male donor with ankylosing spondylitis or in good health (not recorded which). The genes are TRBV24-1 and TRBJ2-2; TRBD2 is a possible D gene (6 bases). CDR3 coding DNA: TGTGCCACCAGTGGAACTAGCTTTGCCGGGGAGCTGTTTTTT. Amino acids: CATSGTSFAGELFF.